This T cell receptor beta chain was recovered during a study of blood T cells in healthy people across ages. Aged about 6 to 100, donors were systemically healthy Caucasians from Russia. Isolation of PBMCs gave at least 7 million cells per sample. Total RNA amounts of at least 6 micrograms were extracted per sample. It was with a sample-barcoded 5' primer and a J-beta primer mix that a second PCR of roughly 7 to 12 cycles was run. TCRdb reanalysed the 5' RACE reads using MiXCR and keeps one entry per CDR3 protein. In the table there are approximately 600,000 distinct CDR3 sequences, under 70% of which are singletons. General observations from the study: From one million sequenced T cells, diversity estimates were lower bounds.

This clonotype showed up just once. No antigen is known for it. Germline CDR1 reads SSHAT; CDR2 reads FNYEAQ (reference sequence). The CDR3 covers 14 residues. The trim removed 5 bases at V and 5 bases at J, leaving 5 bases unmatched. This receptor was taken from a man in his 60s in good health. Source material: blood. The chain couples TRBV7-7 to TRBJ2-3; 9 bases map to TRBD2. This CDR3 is CASSKGLAGDTQYF. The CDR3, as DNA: TGTGCCAGCAGCAAGGGACTAGCCGGAGATACGCAGTATTTT.